This TCR beta chain is from a study of T cell responses to AZD1222 COVID-19 vaccine. The overall study: Pooled samples include second doses given at about 4 or 12 weeks. Study results and caveats: Repertoire sampling was restricted to post-peak T cell response timepoints. Reports indicate that nearly half of spike-specific TCRs are directed at unmutated variant regions. Receipt of two AZD1222 doses was followed by a rise in Spike-specific TCR breadth and depth.

Generated by immunoSEQ multiplex PCR, the TCRdb table keeps only in-frame clones and is missing some. Found here are 150,000 to 180,000 clones, approximately 90% of them singletons; the top ten hold less than 2%. The CDR3 has 15 residues. Germline V gene data show CDR1 as MNHEY and CDR2 as SVGAGI. V lost 4 bases and J lost 4, with 17 bases in between. Only one count was recorded for this clone. Its antigen is currently unknown. The sample here was peripheral blood, taken on day 0 of AZD1222 vaccination. The chain couples TRBV6-5 to TRBJ2-7; D gene unclear. The receptor comes from an adult in good health. Here the CDR3 DNA reads TGTGCCAGCAGTTCAAAAGGATTGGGTGAATACGAGCAGTACTTC. Its translation: CASSSKGLGEYEQYF.